This T cell receptor beta chain was sequenced for a study of blood T cell repertoires in COVID-19. Overall study: COVID-19 samples, acute and convalescent, were from the United States, Italy and Spain.

Per the authors' pipeline: Counts of nucleated cells, estimated from reference gene primer amplification, were obtained. Assay used: immunoSEQ multiplex PCR; TCRdb lists only in-frame clones, some missing. D and trimming come from the DNA, and the V and J calls and clone size come from that table. This sample carries about 210,000 clones, around 82% of them seen once, and the ten largest clones take about 2.5%. The CDR3 is made up of 15 amino acids. With 7 bases removed from V and 0 bases from J, the gap between germline ends came to 15 bases. CDR1 is LNHDA and CDR2 is SQIVND in the germline V gene (reference sequence).

Source material: peripheral blood. The receptor was isolated from a woman aged 35 to 49 with active or convalescent COVID-19. The chain joins TRBV19 to TRBJ1-1; no clear D gene. CDR3 loop: CASTLTGGVNTEAFF. As DNA, the CDR3 is TGTGCCAGTACCCTCACGGGAGGCGTGAACACTGAAGCTTTCTTT.